This T cell receptor beta chain came from a study of blood T cell repertoires in COVID-19. Germline V CDR1 and CDR2: MDHEN, SYDVKM. V lost 11 bases, J lost 1 base, and 8 bases stayed unmatched. This CDR3 spans 15 amino acids. This table comes from immunoSEQ multiplex PCR, and its TCRdb copy is limited to in-frame clones, with some not included. Seen here are under 350,000 clones, roughly 90% observed once, and the top ten hold 1.9%. The chain recombines TRBV28 with TRBJ2-5; TRBD1 aligns across 12 bases. The clonotype originates from a woman aged 60 to 75 who had recovered from COVID-19. Sequencing was done on a sample of PBMCs or T cells enriched from blood (not recorded which). CDR3 DNA sequence: TGTGCCTCCCGCGCGGGACAGGGGGCCCAAGAGACCCAGTACTTC. It specifies CASRAGQGAQETQYF. The entire variable domain, with the rest obtained from reference TRBV28 and TRBJ2-5, is as follows: DVKVTQSSRYLVKRTGEKVFLECVQDMDHENMFWYRQDPGLGLRLIYFSYDVKMKEKGDIPEGYSVSREKKERFSLILESASTNQTSMYLCASRAGQGAQETQYFGPGTRLLVL.